Each of the 10 T cell receptor beta chains below was sequenced from the same sample in a study of blood T cell repertoires in COVID-19. Clones were read by immunoSEQ multiplex PCR, and TCRdb kept only the in-frame ones, dropping some. The repertoire holds a few hundred thousand clones, with nearly 90% as singletons. The sample comprised PBMCs or T cells enriched from blood (not recorded which). These receptor sequences come from a young woman who had recovered from COVID-19.

This clone is a singleton in its sample. The chain couples TRBV9 to TRBJ1-2, with D perhaps TRBD1 (5 bases). This CDR3 has 13 residues. Germline V gene data show CDR1 as SGDLS and CDR2 as YYNGEE. V was cut by 0 bases and J by 7 bases, with 10 bases left in between. This CDR3 reads CASSVVEGVGYTF. The CDR3 bases are TGTGCCAGCAGCGTAGTAGAAGGGGTTGGCTACACCTTC.

This rearrangement joins TRBV6-4 to TRBJ1-1; 7 nucleotides match TRBD1. The CDR3 contains 13 residues. J lost 11 bases, V lost 3 bases, and 9 bases had no gene match. Germline CDR1 MRHNA, CDR2 SNTAGT. The CDR3 loop reads CASSERARGAAFF. The CDR3 bases are TGTGCCAGCAGTGAAAGGGCCAGGGGGGCCGCTTTCTTT.

This chain joins TRBV5-4 and TRBJ2-5, with D possibly matching TRBD2 (5 bases). This CDR3 contains 11 residues. CDR1 is SGHNT, CDR2 YYREEE, per germline (reference sequence). CDR3 nucleotides: TGTGCAGAGGGAAACGAAGAGACCCAGTACTTC. This translates into CAEGNEETQYF.

The chain joins TRBV5-6 to TRBJ2-7; 8 bases are shared with TRBD2. In germline, CDR1 is SGHDT, CDR2 YYEEEE. The CDR3 is 14 residues long. Losses at the gene ends were 0 bases for V and 7 bases for J; bases not matched to a gene: 6. Written as DNA, the CDR3 is TGTGCCAGCAGCTTGGCGGGGGGGCCGGGGGAGCAGTACTTC. This encodes CASSLAGGPGEQYF.

The chain couples TRBV27 to TRBJ1-6, with 8 bases matching TRBD1. The germline gives CDR1 MNHEY, CDR2 SMNVEV (reference sequence). The ends lost 5 bases at V and 12 bases at J; junction bases unmatched: 18. The CDR3 is 17 amino acids. The CDR3 nucleotides read TGTGCCAGCAGTCCGCGGACAGGGAGGGTTGAAATTCGACCCCTCCACTTT. Residues: CASSPRTGRVEIRPLHF.

The chain recombines TRBV5-1 with TRBJ2-5; weak D call: TRBD1 (7 bases). This CDR3 is built from 17 residues. V was shortened by 3 bases and J by 0 bases, with 18 bases between the two germline ends. Per the germline V gene, CDR1 is SGHRS and CDR2 is YFSETQ. DNA of the CDR3: TGCGCCAGCAGCTGGCCCTCCAGGGGGGACTACCAAGAGACCCAGTACTTC. As protein: CASSWPSRGDYQETQYF.

This chain uses TRBV27 with TRBJ1-6; 7 nucleotides align to TRBD1. Germline CDR1 and CDR2: MNHEY and SMNVEV (reference sequence). The CDR3 is 14 residues long. Trimming removed 8 bases from V and 9 bases from J; junction bases left unmatched: 10. Written as DNA, the CDR3 is TGTGCCAGCGGCCCTACAGGGGCGGGTTCACCCCTCCACTTT. This encodes CASGPTGAGSPLHF.

The chain joins TRBV28 to TRBJ1-1; D is ambiguous. The CDR3 is 15 residues long. Germline V gene lookup returns CDR1 MDHEN and CDR2 SYDVKM. The V end was cut by 1 base, the J end by 4 bases, with 13 bases between. Written as DNA, the CDR3 is TGTGCCAGCAGTTTATTTGTGGGCGGGATCACTGAAGCTTTCTTT. It yields the protein CASSLFVGGITEAFF.

The chain couples TRBV27 to TRBJ1-2; D remains unclear. V lost 6 bases and J lost 4, with 15 bases in between. The CDR3 length is 14 residues. The germline gives CDR1 MNHEY, CDR2 SMNVEV (reference sequence). CDR3 in amino acids: CASRLAPLGYGYTF. CDR3 nucleotide sequence: TGTGCCAGCAGATTAGCTCCACTAGGCTATGGCTACACCTTC.

About this clone: The junction differs from germline at one of its ends, possibly a read error. The V call is TRBV5-1, the J call TRBJ2-2, with a possible D match to TRBD1 (6 bases). This CDR3 spans 14 amino acids. CDR1 is SGHRS and CDR2 is YFSETQ in the germline V gene. The CDR3 protein is CASTLTGNTGELFF. For the CDR3, the DNA is TGCGCCAGCACCTTGACAGGCAACACCGGGGAGCTGTTTTTT.